The 27 T cell receptor beta chains below come from one sample, sequenced in a study of shared clonotypes between healthy human individuals. The repertoire was sequenced with immunoSEQ multiplex PCR; TCRdb's copy has only in-frame clones and lacks some. The table lists 950,000 to 1,300,000 clones, around four fifths of them singletons. Sequencing was done on a sample of memory CD4+ T cells sorted from blood. As for subset: CD45RA-negative fraction. These receptor sequences come from a man younger than 35 in good health.

This clone was observed once. V and J are TRBV4-1 and TRBJ1-4; no clear D gene. Between the trimmed V and J ends, which lost 1 base and 10 bases, there was a span of 10 bases. This CDR3 has 13 residues. Germline CDR1 and CDR2: MGHRA and YSYEKL. This CDR3 reads CASSQVEVGKLFF. DNA of the CDR3: TGCGCCAGCAGCCAAGTAGAGGTTGGAAAACTGTTTTTT.

This sequence joins TRBV4-2 and TRBJ1-2; perhaps TRBD1 as D (6 bases). V lost 0 bases, J lost 8 bases, and 22 bases lay in between. The CDR3 sequence is 17 residues long. Per germline, CDR1 LGHNA and CDR2 YNFKEQ. The CDR3 spells CASSQERVGTLTGGYTF. In nucleotides, the CDR3 is TGTGCCAGCAGCCAAGAGAGGGTGGGGACACTTACTGGGGGCTACACCTTC.

This clone was observed many times. V is TRBV13 and J is TRBJ1-4; 10 nucleotides match TRBD1. Germline V gene sequence: CDR1 PRHDT, CDR2 FYEKMQ (reference sequence). The J segment lost 1 base and the V segment lost 4 bases, leaving 6 bases of the junction unmatched. This CDR3 has 17 amino acids. CDR3 region: CASSSRGQGLTNEKLFF. In DNA form, the CDR3 reads TGTGCCAGCAGCTCGAGGGGACAGGGGTTAACTAATGAAAAACTGTTTTTT.

This clone was detected ten times or more. The chain links TRBV5-5 to TRBJ2-3; TRBD2 aligns across 14 bases. Germline CDR1 and CDR2: SGHKS and YYEKEE (reference sequence). V gave up 6 bases and J gave up 6 bases; unmatched junction bases: 9. The CDR3 extends over 16 amino acids. The CDR3 loop is CASNLGLAGGEDTQYF. CDR3 sequence (DNA): TGTGCCAGCAACCTCGGACTAGCGGGAGGTGAGGATACGCAGTATTTT.

The genes are TRBV5-1 and TRBJ2-5, with D unresolved. Trimming shortened V by 0 bases and J by 0 bases, and 6 bases separated the two germline ends. Germline CDR1 and CDR2: SGHRS and YFSETQ. CDR3 length: 14 residues. In nucleotides, the CDR3 is TGCGCCAGCAGCTTGGGAGCGTACCAAGAGACCCAGTACTTC. Its protein product is CASSLGAYQETQYF.

The chain employs TRBV4-2 and TRBJ2-2, with 15 positions matching TRBD2. The trim removed 5 bases at V and 0 bases at J, leaving 7 bases unmatched. CDR1 is LGHNA and CDR2 is YNFKEQ in the germline V gene. The CDR3 spans 19 residues. CDR3 sequence: CASSGLGTSGGTNTGELFF. The CDR3 nucleotides read TGTGCCAGCAGCGGACTCGGGACTAGCGGGGGGACGAACACCGGGGAGCTGTTTTTT.

This clone was recorded only once. For the CDR3, the DNA is TGTGCCAGCAGTGAACGGGCAGGGTACACCGGGGAGCTGTTTTTT. Its protein product is CASSERAGYTGELFF. The V and J genes are TRBV2 and TRBJ2-2, with a possible D match to TRBD1 (5 bases). CDR3 length equals 15 residues. With 2 bases removed from V and 3 bases from J, the gap between germline ends came to 10 bases. Germline V gene sequence: CDR1 SNHLY, CDR2 FYNNEI.

The rearrangement links TRBV9 to TRBJ2-7; D unresolved. Germline loops: CDR1 SGDLS, CDR2 YYNGEE. This CDR3 is 14 amino acids long. The V and J ends lost 0 bases and 1 base respectively, with 8 bases between them. The chain's CDR3 is CASSVGLSSYEQYF. The CDR3 region has the DNA TGTGCCAGCAGCGTAGGTCTCAGTTCCTACGAGCAGTACTTC.

This chain joins TRBV7-9 and TRBJ2-2; D gene ambiguous. In germline, CDR1 is SEHNR, CDR2 FQNEAQ (reference sequence). There are 14 residues in the CDR3. The V gene lost 0 bases and the J gene lost 5 bases, with 7 bases spanning the gap. The CDR3 spells CASSLARVTGELFF. The CDR3 DNA reads TGTGCCAGCAGCTTAGCCCGCGTTACCGGGGAGCTGTTTTTT.

This sequence joins TRBV11-2 and TRBJ2-7, with D tentatively TRBD2 (6 bases). CDR1 is SGHAT, CDR2 FQNNGV, per germline. This CDR3 is 15 amino acids long. V was pared by 5 bases and J by 6 bases, with 20 bases between. The CDR3 loop reads CASSLNPGDLSEQYF. In DNA form, the CDR3 reads TGTGCCAGCAGCCTAAATCCGGGGGACCTCTCCGAGCAGTACTTC.

As to this clone: Other DNA sequences in this specimen translate into the identical CDR3. V gene TRBV5-1 combines with J gene TRBJ2-3; 13 positions match TRBD2. The V gene's germline CDR1 is SGHRS and CDR2 YFSETQ. The CDR3 length is 15 residues. V gave up 5 bases and J gave up 0 bases; unmatched junction bases: 0. In DNA form, the CDR3 reads TGCGCCAGCAGACTAGCGGGGGGGAGCACAGATACGCAGTATTTT. Translation: CASRLAGGSTDTQYF. Variable domain in full (rest from reference TRBV5-1 and TRBJ2-3): KAGVTQTPRYLIKTRGQQVTLSCSPISGHRSVSWYQQTPGQGLQFLFEYFSETQRNKGNFPGRFSGRQFSNSRSEMNVSTLELGDSALYLCASRLAGGSTDTQYFGPGTRLTVL.

The CDR3 coding sequence is TGTGCCAGCAGCTTAGGGGGAACTAGGGACAATGAGCAGTTCTTC. Amino acid sequence: CASSLGGTRDNEQFF. J is TRBJ2-1 and V is TRBV7-2; possibly TRBD2 for D (5 bases). The CDR3 is 15 residues long. Per the germline V gene, CDR1 is SGHTA and CDR2 is FQGNSA. V lost 1 base and J lost 5, with 12 bases in between.

J is TRBJ2-1 and V is TRBV5-1, with 9 bases aligning to TRBD2. CDR1 SGHRS and CDR2 YFSETQ come from the germline V gene. The ends lost 3 bases at V and 1 base at J; junction bases unmatched: 8. The CDR3 is made up of 17 amino acids. CDR3 coding DNA: TGCGCCAGCAGCTCACGTCGACTAGCGGCTTCCTACAATGAGCAGTTCTTC. Its protein is CASSSRRLAASYNEQFF.

V usage is TRBV4-1 and J usage is TRBJ1-3, with a tentative D call TRBD1 (5 bases). There are 16 residues in the CDR3. Trimming cost V 0 bases and J 4 bases, with 13 bases left between them. The germline CDR1 and CDR2 sequences are MGHRA and YSYEKL. CDR3 DNA sequence: TGCGCCAGCAGCCAAGAAAGGGGCCTCGGGGGAAACACCATATATTTT. This codes for CASSQERGLGGNTIYF.

This clone was seen a handful of times. The J gene is TRBJ1-1, the V gene TRBV30; D gene uncertain. This CDR3 has 13 amino acids. V was pared by 3 bases and J by 2 bases, with 10 bases between. The germline CDR1 and CDR2 sequences are GTSNPN and SVGIG (reference sequence). The CDR3 sequence: CAWSFTRNTEAFF. CDR3 in DNA: TGTGCCTGGAGCTTCACTCGAAACACTGAAGCTTTCTTT.

The J gene is TRBJ2-2, the V gene TRBV6-5, with TRBD2 identical over 9 bases. The V and J ends lost 4 bases and 1 base, in that order; junction bases with no gene match: 4. CDR3 length equals 16 residues. Germline CDR1 is MNHEY and CDR2 is SVGAGI. The CDR3 is CASSFLTSGNTGELFF. The CDR3 DNA reads TGTGCCAGCAGTTTCCTGACTAGCGGGAACACCGGGGAGCTGTTTTTT.

The rearrangement joins TRBV11-2 to TRBJ2-1; D not certain. From germline, CDR1 is SGHAT and CDR2 FQNNGV. The CDR3 runs to 14 residues. V lost 3 bases to trimming and J lost 0 bases, with 6 bases between them. The CDR3 loop reads CASSFASSYNEQFF. CDR3 DNA sequence: TGTGCCAGCAGCTTTGCTAGCTCCTACAATGAGCAGTTCTTC.

The V gene is TRBV28, the J gene TRBJ1-2; 9 bases are a match to TRBD1. The CDR3 is 14 residues long. The V gene end was trimmed by 4 bases and the J gene end by 7 bases; junction bases not matched to a gene: 7. Germline V gives CDR1 MDHEN, CDR2 SYDVKM. CDR3 in DNA: TGTGCCAGCAGTTCAACAGGGGGCGCGGGTGGCTACACCTTC. Its translation is CASSSTGGAGGYTF.

The chain carries TRBV19 and TRBJ2-7, with TRBD1 matching over 7 bases. V gave up 3 bases and J gave up 2 bases; unmatched junction bases: 7. CDR1 is LNHDA, CDR2 SQIVND, per germline (reference sequence). The length of the CDR3 is 15 residues. The DNA for the CDR3 is TGTGCCAGTAGTATCAAACAGGGGAGAGCCTACGAGCAGTACTTC. Its translation: CASSIKQGRAYEQYF.

The chain is built from TRBV30 and TRBJ2-3; maybe TRBD2 (7 bases). The CDR3 is 15 amino acids. V was clipped by 5 bases and J by 8 bases, with 23 bases between them. The germline V gene encodes CDR1 GTSNPN and CDR2 SVGIG (reference sequence). The CDR3 sequence: CAWGSFTVRGATQYF. As DNA, the CDR3 is TGTGCCTGGGGGAGCTTTACGGTCCGGGGGGCTACGCAGTATTTT.

In this sample, this clone turned up once. The chain carries TRBV7-9 and TRBJ1-6; tentative D call: TRBD1 (6 bases). V was pared by 3 bases and J by 0 bases, with 12 bases between. Germline V gene data show CDR1 as SEHNR and CDR2 as FQNEAQ (reference sequence). This CDR3 region has 17 residues. CDR3 region: CASSFGQMSSYNSPLHF. DNA for the CDR3: TGTGCCAGCAGCTTTGGACAGATGAGCTCCTATAATTCACCCCTCCACTTT.

The chain has TRBV25-1 and TRBJ1-4; D remains ambiguous. The CDR3 has 12 residues. Trimming pared 6 bases from V and 4 bases from J, leaving 6 bases between. Germline V gives CDR1 MGHDK, CDR2 SYGVNS. The CDR3 DNA reads TGTGCCAGCAGACAGAGTAATGAAAAACTGTTTTTT. Encoded protein: CASRQSNEKLFF.

The chain employs TRBV7-2 and TRBJ1-5; D call uncertain. Germline values: CDR1 SGHTA, CDR2 FQGNSA. The CDR3 covers 15 residues. V lost 1 base and J lost 2, with 9 bases in between. CDR3: CASSLGWLGNQPQHF. For the CDR3, the DNA is TGTGCCAGCAGCTTAGGATGGTTGGGCAATCAGCCCCAGCATTTT.

This rearrangement joins TRBV2 to TRBJ1-2, with a possible D match to TRBD1 (5 bases). This CDR3 is 12 amino acids long. Deletions cut 6 bases from V and 10 bases from J, with 15 bases between. Germline loops: CDR1 SNHLY, CDR2 FYNNEI. The CDR3 region is CASRGDGEDYTF. Written as DNA, the CDR3 is TGTGCCAGCAGGGGGGATGGGGAAGACTACACCTTC.

J is TRBJ2-6 and V is TRBV6-1; D unclear. Germline CDR1 and CDR2: MNHNS and SASEGT. The CDR3 has 12 amino acids. The V and J ends lost 11 bases and 3 bases respectively, with 8 bases between them. In nucleotides, the CDR3 is TGTGCCTCAGAAGTTGGGGCCAACGTCCTGACTTTC. Encoded protein: CASEVGANVLTF.

The V call is TRBV5-1, the J call TRBJ1-6; tentatively, D is TRBD1 (5 bases). From germline, CDR1 is SGHRS and CDR2 YFSETQ. This CDR3 comprises 13 residues. V was trimmed by 0 bases and J by 9 bases, leaving 7 bases between them. Written as DNA, the CDR3 is TGCGCCAGCAGCTTGGCCGGGGGTTCACCCCTCCACTTT. Its protein product is CASSLAGGSPLHF.

The chain links TRBV7-9 to TRBJ2-7, with 9 bases lining up with TRBD1. The V and J ends lost 5 bases and 5 bases, in that order; junction bases with no gene match: 7. Germline assignment: CDR1 SEHNR and CDR2 FQNEAQ (reference sequence). The CDR3 has 14 residues. The CDR3 reads CASSQQGAVNEQYF. DNA of the CDR3: TGTGCCAGCAGCCAACAGGGGGCAGTCAACGAGCAGTACTTC.